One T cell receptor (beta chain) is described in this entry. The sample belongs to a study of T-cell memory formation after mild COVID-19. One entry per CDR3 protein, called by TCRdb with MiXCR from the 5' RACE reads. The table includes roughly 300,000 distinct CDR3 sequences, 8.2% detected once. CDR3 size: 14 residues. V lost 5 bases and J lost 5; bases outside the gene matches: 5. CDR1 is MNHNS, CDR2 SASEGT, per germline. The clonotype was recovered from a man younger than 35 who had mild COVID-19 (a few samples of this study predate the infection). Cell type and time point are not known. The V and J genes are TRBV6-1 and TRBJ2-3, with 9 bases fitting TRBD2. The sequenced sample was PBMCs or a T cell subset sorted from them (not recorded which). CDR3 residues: CASSLAGARDTQYF. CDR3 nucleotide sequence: TGTGCCAGCAGTTTAGCGGGGGCCCGAGATACGCAGTATTTT.